This T cell receptor beta chain was documented in a study of response to subunit inactivated influenza vaccine. CDR3 length: 15 amino acids. Trimming removed 6 bases from V and 9 bases from J; junction bases left unmatched: 9. As regards this clonotype: What it binds is not known.

MiXCR, applied by TCRdb to the RT-PCR reads, yields one record per CDR3 protein. The sample holds hundreds of thousands of distinct CDR3 sequences, around 15% seen once. Study-level findings and limits: Authors suggested that a seasonal influenza vaccination recruits few new T cells each time.

The clonotype comes from a man aged 50 to 60 who received an inactivated influenza vaccine. The sample was PBMCs from blood, taken around two weeks before vaccination. This rearrangement joins TRBV12-3 or TRBV12-4 to TRBJ2-1; 12 positions agree with TRBD2. CDR3 sequence (DNA): TGTGCCAGCAGCCCACTAGCGGGGGGCCCCAGTGAGCAGTTCTTC. Its protein is CASSPLAGGPSEQFF.